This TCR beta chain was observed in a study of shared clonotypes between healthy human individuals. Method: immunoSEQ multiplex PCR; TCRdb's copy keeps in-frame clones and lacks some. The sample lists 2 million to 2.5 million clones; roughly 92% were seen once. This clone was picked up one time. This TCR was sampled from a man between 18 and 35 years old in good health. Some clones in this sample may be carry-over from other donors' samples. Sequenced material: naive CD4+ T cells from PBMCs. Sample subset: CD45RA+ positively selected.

The CDR3 sequence: CASRVWDLPTDTQYF. DNA of the CDR3: TGTGCCAGCAGAGTTTGGGACCTACCCACAGATACGCAGTATTTT. V usage is TRBV2 and J usage is TRBJ2-3, with D perhaps given as TRBD1 or TRBD2 (5 bases each). CDR1 is SNHLY and CDR2 is FYNNEI in the germline V gene. V lost 6 bases, J lost 2 bases, and 15 bases lay in between. The CDR3 length is 15 residues.